This T cell receptor (beta chain) is drawn from a study of blood T cell repertoires in COVID-19. This table comes from immunoSEQ multiplex PCR, and its TCRdb copy is limited to in-frame clones, with some not included. The table has 140,000 or so clones, roughly 80% seen once. Participants were aged roughly 18 to 100 years from about two dozen US areas. The sequence was obtained from a woman aged 40 to 50 who had recovered from COVID-19. Source material: PBMCs or T cells enriched from blood (not recorded which).

CDR3 sequence reads: CASSVRDRGRSTEAFF. DNA of the CDR3: TGTGCCAGCAGCGTTAGGGACAGGGGGCGCAGCACTGAAGCTTTCTTT. The chain couples TRBV9 to TRBJ1-1, with TRBD1 matching over 12 bases. CDR1 is SGDLS and CDR2 is YYNGEE in the germline V gene. This CDR3 has 16 residues. V lost 2 bases and J lost 4; bases outside the gene matches: 6. The variable domain in full, with the rest retrieved from reference TRBV9 and TRBJ1-1, is DSGVTQTPKHLITATGQRVTLRCSPRSGDLSVYWYQQSLDQGLQFLIQYYNGEERAKGNILERFSAQQFPDLHSELNLSSLELGDSALYFCASSVRDRGRSTEAFFGQGTRLTVV.